The clone carrying this T cell receptor beta chain was observed a few times. The antigen is unknown. These data originate in a study of Graves' ophthalmopathy and Graves' hyperthyroidism. Study-level points and caveats: The model achieved approximately 71% sensitivity and less than 75% specificity for ophthalmopathy progression.

Transcripts of RNA were the source for amplifying TCR beta CDR3 regions. Scientists carried out first-round RT-PCR using HTBI primers and then a second-round multiplex PCR. A single record per CDR3 protein comes from TCRdb applying MiXCR to the multiplex PCR reads. The data show around 660,000 distinct CDR3 sequences, with over 40% seen just once and over 2.5% held by the top ten. Researchers turned away patients with other autoimmune diseases, uncontrolled infections, pregnancy or lactation. With 3 bases removed from V and 0 bases from J, the gap between germline ends came to 8 bases. This CDR3 has 15 amino acids. CDR1 is MRHNA, CDR2 SNTAGT, per germline.

The material sequenced was peripheral blood. This sequence was found in an adult man with Graves' ophthalmopathy. The chain recombines TRBV6-4 with TRBJ2-2; possibly TRBD1 for D (5 bases). The CDR3 region has the DNA TGTGCCAGCAGTGAAGACAGCGCGAACACCGGGGAGCTGTTTTTT. It is translated as CASSEDSANTGELFF.